Each of the 5 T cell receptor beta chains below was sequenced from the same sample in a study of radiation and T cells in renal cell carcinoma. Profiled with immunoSEQ multiplex PCR; TCRdb holds only in-frame clones, not every one. The table includes fewer than 90,000 clones, approximately 86% detected once. The time point is: blood 2 weeks post-SBRT. Specified treatment: 15 Gy SBRT to primary tumor, nephrectomy 4 weeks later. This specimen consisted of blood, obtained from a patient whose treatment included radiotherapy and nephrectomy. All receptors derive from a woman between 45 and 65 years old with renal cell carcinoma.

The V and J genes are TRBV4-3 and TRBJ2-7; the match to TRBD1 covers 7 bases. V was clipped by 3 bases and J by 2 bases; unmatched bases: 10. Germline CDR1 and CDR2: LGHNA and YSLEER. The CDR3 extends over 16 amino acids. CDR3 nucleotide sequence: TGCGCCAGCAGCCATAGCCGAAGACAGGGTACCTACGAGCAGTACTTC. This encodes CASSHSRRQGTYEQYF.

A note on this clone: The sample has other DNA sequences that encode this CDR3 too. The chain uses TRBV20-1 and TRBJ2-7; D remains ambiguous. Trimming removed 4 bases from V and 1 base from J, with 5 bases in between. CDR3 length: 11 amino acids. Germline-derived CDR1 and CDR2 are DFQATT and SNEGSKA (reference sequence). The CDR3 loop reads CSATGSYEQYF. CDR3 DNA sequence: TGCAGTGCTACAGGTTCCTACGAGCAGTACTTC.

The chain links TRBV6-5 to TRBJ1-1; D is undetermined. Per germline, CDR1 MNHEY and CDR2 SVGAGI. The V gene lost 0 bases and the J gene lost 5 bases, with 7 bases spanning the gap. This CDR3 contains 13 residues. For the CDR3, the DNA is TGTGCCAGCAGTTACTCCACCAGAACTGAAGCTTTCTTT. The encoded protein is CASSYSTRTEAFF.

This rearrangement joins TRBV19 to TRBJ2-7, with 10 nucleotides matching TRBD2. Per the germline V gene, CDR1 is LNHDA and CDR2 is SQIVND (reference sequence). The CDR3 consists of 15 residues. The ends lost 5 bases at V and 0 bases at J; junction bases unmatched: 4. The CDR3 loop is CASSQLAGDSYEQYF. The CDR3 DNA follows: TGTGCCAGTAGTCAGCTAGCGGGAGACTCCTACGAGCAGTACTTC.

The chain joins TRBV7-8 to TRBJ1-5; TRBD1 is a possible D gene (6 bases). The CDR3 covers 14 residues. V was clipped by 3 bases and J by 7 bases, with 13 bases between them. Germline V lookup: CDR1 SGHVS, CDR2 FQNEAQ. CDR3 sequence: CASSFSGEGQPQHF. The DNA of the CDR3 is TGTGCCAGCAGCTTTTCAGGGGAGGGACAGCCCCAGCATTTT.